The 20 T cell receptor beta chains reported below all come from one sample, sequenced in a study of shared clonotypes between healthy human individuals. Sequenced by immunoSEQ multiplex PCR; TCRdb stores in-frame clones only, minus some. The sample has about 450,000 clones; about 80% are singletons. Sequences were obtained from PBMCs. The receptors derive from a woman aged 40-49 years in good health. Some clones in this sample may be carry-over from other donors' samples.

This clone was seen more than once but under ten times. The rearrangement joins TRBV19 to TRBJ1-2; 9 bases line up with TRBD1. Looked up from germline, CDR1 is LNHDA and CDR2 is SQIVND (reference sequence). The CDR3 has 15 amino acids. Trimming at V came to 3 bases and at J to 6 bases, leaving 8 bases not matched to a gene. Written as DNA, the CDR3 is TGTGCCAGTAGTATGGCCGGGACAGGGTCCGATGGCTACACCTTC. Amino acid sequence: CASSMAGTGSDGYTF.

Comments on this clone: The DNA is omitted, as the CDR3 cannot be located on it reliably, and the CDR3 follows TCRdb's listing. The rearrangement uses TRBV29-1 and TRBJ2-5; the D call in the table, TRBD1, was not verified against the DNA. A total of 14 residues make up the CDR3, ends included. The germline CDR1 and CDR2 sequences are SQVTM and ANQGSEA. CDR3 region: CSVRARERGYEQYF.

V gene TRBV9 combines with J gene TRBJ1-1; D remains unclear. Trimming took 0 bases from V and 4 from J, leaving 10 bases between them. The CDR3 length is 14 residues. CDR1 is SGDLS and CDR2 is YYNGEE in the germline V gene. CDR3: CASSVVGSSTEAFF. For the CDR3, the DNA is TGTGCCAGCAGCGTAGTTGGCAGTAGCACTGAAGCTTTCTTT.

This chain links TRBV11-2 with TRBJ2-1; D gene unclear. Germline V gene lookup returns CDR1 SGHAT and CDR2 FQNNGV. There are 13 residues in the CDR3. Trimming took 5 bases from V and 7 from J, leaving 12 bases between them. The CDR3 region has the DNA TGTGCCAGCAGCAAGATCGGGTTTAATGAGCAGTTCTTC. It specifies CASSKIGFNEQFF.

This clone was seen a single time. The chain recombines TRBV2 with TRBJ2-7, with D possibly TRBD1 on 6 matching bases. The germline gives CDR1 SNHLY, CDR2 FYNNEI. V dropped 4 bases and J dropped 2 bases, with 12 bases sitting between them. This CDR3 comprises 14 residues. CDR3 loop: CASSAARTAYEQYF. CDR3 DNA: TGTGCCAGCAGTGCCGCAAGGACAGCCTACGAGCAGTACTTC.

This clone was found a few times. The chain recombines TRBV27 with TRBJ2-7; 8 nucleotides match TRBD2. Germline values: CDR1 MNHEY, CDR2 SMNVEV (reference sequence). The V segment lost 2 bases and the J segment 4 bases; nucleotides outside the gene matches: 7. The CDR3 covers 15 residues. The CDR3 region is CASSLTAGVGYEQYF. The DNA for the CDR3 is TGTGCCAGCAGTTTAACAGCGGGAGTCGGGTACGAGCAGTACTTC.

The chain uses TRBV5-1 and TRBJ2-5; possibly TRBD2 for D (6 bases). CDR3 size: 13 residues. Deletions cut 4 bases from V and 5 bases from J, with 12 bases between. Germline V gene data show CDR1 as SGHRS and CDR2 as YFSETQ. CDR3 region: CASSLTGVETQYF. The CDR3 DNA follows: TGCGCCAGCAGCCTTACGGGAGTTGAGACCCAGTACTTC.

The CDR3 reads CASSLDSLYEQYF. Here the CDR3 DNA reads TGTGCCAGCAGCTTGGACAGCCTCTACGAGCAGTACTTC. The V and J genes are TRBV7-2 and TRBJ2-7, with TRBD1 as a possible D gene (6 bases). The germline gives CDR1 SGHTA, CDR2 FQGNSA. Trimming took 3 bases from V and 3 from J, leaving 9 bases between them. The CDR3 runs 13 residues.

Concerning this clone: A far larger clone lies a single base away; this is likely a read error. The chain employs TRBV30 and TRBJ1-2; 7 bases agree with TRBD1. Per germline, CDR1 GTSNPN and CDR2 SVGIG (reference sequence). The CDR3 length is 16 residues. CDR3: CAWGVNPQGTHYGYTF. The CDR3 DNA follows: TGTGCCTGGGGTGTCAACCCACAGGGGACTCACTATGGCTACACCTTC.

The rearrangement joins TRBV30 to TRBJ1-3; D is uncertain. CDR1 GTSNPN and CDR2 SVGIG come from the germline V gene (reference sequence). The CDR3 totals 15 residues. The V end was cut by 2 bases, the J end by 0 bases, with 11 bases between. The CDR3 sequence is CAWSPATYSGNTIYF. The CDR3, as DNA: TGTGCCTGGAGTCCAGCCACCTACTCTGGAAACACCATATATTTT.

This chain joins TRBV25-1 and TRBJ1-5; D remains unclear. The CDR3 has 13 residues. Trimming took 4 bases from V and 6 from J, leaving 10 bases between them. The germline V gene has CDR1 MGHDK and CDR2 SYGVNS. In DNA, the CDR3 is TGTGCCAGCAGTGCCGGGTTGGGTCAGCCCCAGCATTTT. Translated: CASSAGLGQPQHF.

This chain connects TRBV9 to TRBJ1-1; D is possibly TRBD1 (6 bases). The germline V gene encodes CDR1 SGDLS and CDR2 YYNGEE. V lost 7 bases and J lost 0, with 16 bases in between. This CDR3 has 15 amino acids. CDR3 DNA: TGTGCCAGCTCACCCTGGACAGCCATGAACACTGAAGCTTTCTTT. The encoded protein is CASSPWTAMNTEAFF.

The rearrangement links TRBV14 to TRBJ1-2, with D possibly matching TRBD1 (5 bases). Germline CDR1 SGHDN, CDR2 FVKESK. V was shortened by 4 bases and J by 0 bases, with 15 bases between the two germline ends. The CDR3 contains 16 residues. The chain's CDR3 is CASSLRVGAANYGYTF. The DNA for the CDR3 is TGTGCCAGCAGCCTGAGGGTAGGGGCAGCTAACTATGGCTACACCTTC.

This chain uses TRBV2 with TRBJ1-1; D perhaps matches TRBD1 (6 bases). The germline CDR1 and CDR2 sequences are SNHLY and FYNNEI. The CDR3 runs to 14 residues. Trimming cost V 6 bases and J 0 bases, with 11 bases left between them. CDR3 in DNA: TGTGCCAGCAGCCTGGACAGAATGAACACTGAAGCTTTCTTT. Protein: CASSLDRMNTEAFF. The variable domain in full, with the rest retrieved from reference TRBV2 and TRBJ1-1, is EPEVTQTPSHQVTQMGQEVILRCVPISNHLYFYWYRQILGQKVEFLVSFYNNEISEKSEIFDDQFSVERPDGSNFTLKIRSTKLEDSAMYFCASSLDRMNTEAFFGQGTRLTVV.

In its sample, this clone was seen once. V gene TRBV2 combines with J gene TRBJ1-2; D is unclear. The CDR3 is 13 residues long. Germline assignment: CDR1 SNHLY and CDR2 FYNNEI. The V gene lost 3 bases and the J gene lost 7 bases, with 12 bases spanning the gap. CDR3 sequence reads: CASSESLGRGYTF. CDR3 in DNA: TGTGCCAGCAGTGAGAGTCTGGGTCGTGGCTACACCTTC.

The V call is TRBV7-2, the J call TRBJ2-5, with a tentative D call TRBD2 (6 bases). The ends were cut back, 5 bases at V and 4 bases at J, with 14 bases in the middle. The CDR3 has 14 residues. The V gene's germline CDR1 is SGHTA and CDR2 FQGNSA. The CDR3 nucleotides are TGTGCCAGCAGCCCCGGCGGGACCCCAGAGACCCAGTACTTC. This gives the protein CASSPGGTPETQYF.

This clone has more than one count but fewer than ten. V usage is TRBV29-1 and J usage is TRBJ2-2, with 8 nucleotides matching TRBD1. Germline CDR1 and CDR2: SQVTM and ANQGSEA. The CDR3 has 16 amino acids. V shed 7 bases, J shed 2 bases, and the junction held 12 bases outside the gene matches. The CDR3 DNA follows: TGCAGCGCTAGCCTCTCAGGGGGCTATAACACCGGGGAGCTGTTTTTT. Its protein is CSASLSGGYNTGELFF.

As DNA, the CDR3 is TGTGCCAGCAGCCTAGGGGGTGGCACTGAAGCTTTCTTT. This gives the protein CASSLGGGTEAFF. The chain has TRBV7-2 and TRBJ1-1, with D perhaps matching TRBD1 (6 bases). CDR1 and CDR2 from the germline V gene are SGHTA and FQGNSA. CDR3 length: 13 residues. Trimming took off 5 bases at V and 4 bases at J, with 11 bases between the two ends.

The chain links TRBV4-1 to TRBJ2-2, with 7 bases that match TRBD1. The germline V gene encodes CDR1 MGHRA and CDR2 YSYEKL. This CDR3 has 16 amino acids. V was pared by 2 bases and J by 0 bases, with 3 bases of the junction left unmatched. The CDR3 coding sequence is TGCGCCAGCAGCCAACGACAGGGCTCGAACACCGGGGAGCTGTTTTTT. It translates to CASSQRQGSNTGELFF.

V gene TRBV7-3 combines with J gene TRBJ1-1; 8 bases fit TRBD1. Germline loops: CDR1 SGHTA, CDR2 FQGTGA. The CDR3 runs 15 residues. Trimming at V came to 5 bases and at J to 4 bases, leaving 9 bases not matched to a gene. CDR3 region: CASSPQGAFSTEAFF. For the CDR3, the DNA is TGTGCCAGCAGCCCTCAGGGGGCGTTCAGCACTGAAGCTTTCTTT.